This is a list of T cell receptor beta chains from one sample in a study of shared clonotypes between healthy human individuals. Method: immunoSEQ multiplex PCR; TCRdb's copy keeps in-frame clones and lacks some. This sample has a few million clones; 85% to 95% occur once, and the top ten carry under 0.45%. Material: naive CD4+ T cells from PBMCs. The origin of the receptors is a young man in good health. Some clones in this sample may be carry-over from other donors' samples. Each CDR3 is given with its conserved first and last residue. D genes are given only for firm matches. Clone size is stated in some rows and not others, as once, few, many or a class when expanded.

D gene,clone size,J gene,V gene,CDR3 DNA,CDR3 protein
TRBD1,NA,TRBJ1-1,TRBV27,TGTGCCAGCAGTTCGAGTCCCCAGGGGGTCCTAACATACACTGAAGCTTTCTTT,CASSSSPQGVLTYTEAFF
NA,NA,TRBJ2-3,TRBV4-3,TGCGCCAGCAGCCAAGAACCCCGACTACCGGGAAGCACAGATACGCAGTATTTT,CASSQEPRLPGSTDTQYF
TRBD1,NA,TRBJ1-2,TRBV18,TGTGCCAGCTCACCAGGGACAGGGAGGGAAGCCGGCTACACCTTC,CASSPGTGREAGYTF
NA,NA,TRBJ1-2,TRBV18,TGTGCCAGCTCACCATTATCCTCAGAAATCTATGGCTACACCTTC,CASSPLSSEIYGYTF
NA,NA,TRBJ2-3,TRBV4-3,TGCGCCAGCAGCAACCAGTGGCCTGGGGATACGCAGTATTTT,CASSNQWPGDTQYF
NA,NA,TRBJ2-3,TRBV5-1,TGCGCCAGCAGCTTGGACAGGGTCGAGGCAGATACGCAGTATTTT,CASSLDRVEADTQYF
NA,NA,TRBJ1-3,TRBV28,TGTGCCAGCAGTACCGAACTACTGATTGGAAACACCATATATTTT,CASSTELLIGNTIYF
TRBD1,NA,TRBJ2-7,TRBV7-2,TGTGCCAGCAGCTTCCGACAGGGGGACCGCGAGCAGTACTTC,CASSFRQGDREQYF
NA,NA,TRBJ1-1,TRBV28,TGTGCCAGCAGCTACAGGCACATGAACACTGAAGCTTTCTTT,CASSYRHMNTEAFF
TRBD2,NA,TRBJ2-3,TRBV30,TGTGCCTGCAGACACGGACTAGCGGGAGTGAATTGGAGCACAGATACGCAGTATTTT,CACRHGLAGVNWSTDTQYF
NA,NA,TRBJ2-1,TRBV7-3,TGTGCCAGCAGCTCCGGGACTCCGAATGAGCAGTTCTTC,CASSSGTPNEQFF
NA,NA,TRBJ2-7,TRBV5-8,TGTGCCAGCAGCGCCCAATACGAGCAGTACTTC,CASSAQYEQYF
TRBD2,NA,TRBJ2-1,TRBV30,TGTGCCTGGAACCAGGGACTAGCGGGAGGTCCGACCTCCTACAATGAGCAGTTCTTC,CAWNQGLAGGPTSYNEQFF
NA,NA,TRBJ1-4,TRBV28,TGTGCCAGCAGTAGGGACCGCCTTGTAACTAATGAAAAACTGTTTTTT,CASSRDRLVTNEKLFF
TRBD2,NA,TRBJ2-5,TRBV6-6,TGTGCCAGCAGTTATGTAGGACTAGCTGAGACCCAGTACTTC,CASSYVGLAETQYF
TRBD2,NA,TRBJ2-1,TRBV7-8,TGTGCCAGCAGCTTGGCAAGCGGGAGGGCCGGGGAGCAGTTCTTC,CASSLASGRAGEQFF
NA,NA,TRBJ2-7,TRBV7-7,TGTGCCAGCAGCTATTCTGCGGGGAACGAGCAGTACTTC,CASSYSAGNEQYF
NA,NA,TRBJ2-7,TRBV28,TGTGCCAGCAGTCCCACCCCAGGCACCTCCTACGAGCAGTACTTC,CASSPTPGTSYEQYF
TRBD2,NA,TRBJ2-7,TRBV7-3,TGTGCCAGCAGCTTCTCCGAGACTAGCGGGAGGACCACCTACGAGCAGTACTTC,CASSFSETSGRTTYEQYF
NA,NA,TRBJ1-1,TRBV18,TGTGCCAGCTCCATAGGGGGGGCGAACACTGAAGCTTTCTTT,CASSIGGANTEAFF
NA,NA,TRBJ2-3,TRBV5-1,TGCGCCAGCAGCTTGGCTCCTGGCCAGGGCGCAGATACGCAGTATTTT,CASSLAPGQGADTQYF
NA,NA,TRBJ2-5,TRBV7-9,TGTGCCAGCAGCGCAGAGGGCGGTAGGTCAGAGACCCAGTACTTC,CASSAEGGRSETQYF
TRBD2,NA,TRBJ2-1,TRBV11-3,TGTGCCAGCAGCCTCAGGGCAGCGGGAGTTGAGGAGCAGTTCTTC,CASSLRAAGVEEQFF
TRBD1,NA,TRBJ2-4,TRBV28,TGTGCCAGCAGTACGACAGGGGTCAAAAACATTCAGTACTTC,CASSTTGVKNIQYF
TRBD1,NA,TRBJ1-2,TRBV6-5,TGTGCCAGCAGTAGACAGGGAACGGGGGGGGGCTACACCTTC,CASSRQGTGGGYTF
TRBD1,NA,TRBJ1-2,TRBV9,TGTGCCAGCAGCGTAGAAGGACAGGGCTATGGCTACACCTTC,CASSVEGQGYGYTF
TRBD2,NA,TRBJ2-6,TRBV30,TGTGCCTGGAGTTTGGGGAGCGGGAGGGGGTTTGGGGCCAACGTCCTGACTTTC,CAWSLGSGRGFGANVLTF
NA,NA,TRBJ1-2,TRBV5-1,TGCGCCAGCAGACCTCGGTTGGCGGATTACTATGGCTACACCTTC,CASRPRLADYYGYTF
TRBD1,NA,TRBJ2-7,TRBV7-9,TGTGCCAGCAGCTTAGATCCGGGACAGGGTTCCTACGAGCAGTACTTC,CASSLDPGQGSYEQYF
NA,NA,TRBJ2-7,TRBV28,TGTGCCAGCAGTCGGGGGGGACAGTTTCACGAGCAGTACTTC,CASSRGGQFHEQYF
TRBD2,once,TRBJ2-7,TRBV7-3,TGTGCCAGCAGCTTAGGAAGCGGGAGGAACTACGAGCAGTACTTC,CASSLGSGRNYEQYF
NA,NA,TRBJ2-2,TRBV6-1,TGTGCCAGCAGAGAGAAGGGGGAGCTGTTTTTT,CASREKGELFF
NA,once,TRBJ1-2,TRBV25-1,TGTGCCAGCAGAGGACGGATATTCGGATATGGCTACACCTTC,CASRGRIFGYGYTF
TRBD2,NA,TRBJ2-3,TRBV19,TGTGCCAGTAGTGTCTACTCCGGGACTAGCAGTTTTGATACGCAGTATTTT,CASSVYSGTSSFDTQYF
TRBD2,NA,TRBJ2-1,TRBV11-1,TGTGCCAGCAGCAAGGGACTAGCGGACTACAATGAGCAGTTCTTC,CASSKGLADYNEQFF
NA,NA,TRBJ1-5,TRBV9,TGTGCCAGCAGCGTCGGGGGCGGCAATCAGCCCCAGCATTTT,CASSVGGGNQPQHF
NA,NA,TRBJ1-1,TRBV11-2,TGTGCCAGCAGCCCCCTAGGGGGGGAAACTGAAGCTTTCTTT,CASSPLGGETEAFF
TRBD1,NA,TRBJ1-4,TRBV19,TGTGCCAGTAGGACACAGGGGACTAATGAAAAACTGTTTTTT,CASRTQGTNEKLFF
TRBD2,NA,TRBJ2-5,TRBV5-4,TGTGCCAGCAGCCAGAATAGCGGGAGGGCCAGAGAGACCCAGTACTTC,CASSQNSGRARETQYF
TRBD2,NA,TRBJ2-2,TRBV2,TGTGCCAGCAGTGAGGCGGGAGTCCACACCGGGGAGCTGTTTTTT,CASSEAGVHTGELFF
TRBD2,NA,TRBJ2-7,TRBV29-1,TGCAGCGTTCGGGCTAGCGGGCCTTACGAGCAGTACTTC,CSVRASGPYEQYF
NA,NA,TRBJ1-2,TRBV27,TGTGCCAGCAGTTCAAAGGCCCTTCGACAGAGCTCCCATCTCTATGGCTACACCTTC,CASSSKALRQSSHLYGYTF
NA,once,TRBJ2-7,TRBV28,TGTGCCAGCAGGCCGGGACGGATCTACGAGCAGTACTTC,CASRPGRIYEQYF
NA,NA,TRBJ2-3,TRBV5-1,TGCGCCAGCAGCTTGAACCCGGGCACAGATACGCAGTATTTT,CASSLNPGTDTQYF
TRBD2,NA,TRBJ2-1,TRBV6-1,TGTGCCAGCAGTGAATTGGCCCTAGCGGGAGAGCACTACAATGAGCAGTTCTTC,CASSELALAGEHYNEQFF
NA,NA,TRBJ2-7,TRBV7-7,TGTGCCAGCAGCCCGATCACCACAGGCACTTCCAACGAGCAGTACTTC,CASSPITTGTSNEQYF
TRBD2,NA,TRBJ2-3,TRBV15,TGTGCCACCAGCAGATTCCGGGACTACAGCACAGATACGCAGTATTTT,CATSRFRDYSTDTQYF
TRBD1,NA,TRBJ2-2,TRBV5-1,TGCGCCAGCAGCCTTTCAGGGGGACCGAACACCGGGGAGCTGTTTTTT,CASSLSGGPNTGELFF
NA,NA,TRBJ1-1,TRBV21-1,TGTGCCAGCAGCAAAAGGCCCGGGACAGGGCCGATGAACACTGAAGCTTTCTTT,CASSKRPGTGPMNTEAFF
NA,NA,TRBJ2-7,TRBV11-2,TGTGCCAGCAGCTTAGGGTCTGGGCTGAAAAGATACGAGCAGTACTTC,CASSLGSGLKRYEQYF
NA,NA,TRBJ2-5,TRBV30,TGTGCCTGGAGTAGCGGCGGAGAGACCCAGTACTTC,CAWSSGGETQYF